Following are 24 T cell receptor beta chains from one sample sequenced in a study of sequential checkpoint blockade in melanoma. Method: immunoSEQ multiplex PCR; TCRdb's copy keeps in-frame clones and lacks some. Here the sample spans roughly 20,000 clones, around four fifths being singletons. Treatment denoted: randomized to nivolumab then ipilimumab (arm A) or the reverse (arm B). The sample in question was CD8+ T cells sorted from blood (inferred from file names), obtained from a patient given nivolumab and ipilimumab in sequence. Every receptor here comes from a human donor with melanoma.

This chain uses TRBV4-2 with TRBJ2-2; D is possibly TRBD2 (7 bases). CDR3 length: 17 residues. V shed 3 bases and J shed 2 bases, with 16 bases lying between them. Germline V lookup: CDR1 LGHNA, CDR2 YNFKEQ. CDR3 nucleotides: TGTGCCAGCAGCCAGGGGGAGGGGGTGGCAAACACCGGGGAGCTGTTTTTT. Its protein product is CASSQGEGVANTGELFF.

This clone has only one observation. The V call is TRBV30, the J call TRBJ2-5; D is perhaps TRBD2 (6 bases). Germline CDR1 and CDR2: GTSNPN and SVGIG (reference sequence). V lost 2 bases, J lost 14 bases, and 21 bases lay in between. This CDR3 contains 13 residues. The CDR3 DNA follows: TGTGCCTGGAGTCCGACGTACTCGGGAGTCCTTTACTTC. Translating it yields CAWSPTYSGVLYF.

Regarding this clone: One end of the junction fails to match germline, which may point to a read error. The V and J genes are TRBV9 and TRBJ2-7, with 8 bases identical to TRBD1. Germline-derived CDR1 and CDR2 are SGDLS and YYNGEE. This CDR3 is 14 amino acids long. This CDR3 reads CASRVPRGRLEQYF. CDR3 sequence (DNA): TGTGCCAGCCGCGTGCCCAGGGGGCGGCTCGAGCAGTACTTC.

This clone was found a few times. As DNA, the CDR3 is TGCGCCAGCAGCCAAGAAAGGACAGGGCAAGAGACCCAGTACTTC. Translating gives CASSQERTGQETQYF. The chain joins TRBV4-3 to TRBJ2-5; 8 positions agree with TRBD1. The germline V gene has CDR1 LGHNA and CDR2 YSLEER. Trimming cost V 0 bases and J 2 bases; bases outside gene matches: 2. The CDR3 runs to 15 residues.

The chain recombines TRBV5-1 with TRBJ1-4, with 7 nucleotides matching TRBD1. Germline V gene data show CDR1 as SGHRS and CDR2 as YFSETQ. Germline trimming cut 0 bases from V and 5 bases from J; bases unmatched to any gene: 4. The CDR3 contains 15 residues. The CDR3 is CASSLGQGWNEKLFF. The CDR3 nucleotides are TGCGCCAGCAGCTTGGGACAGGGATGGAATGAAAAACTGTTTTTT.

The chain carries TRBV5-4 and TRBJ2-7; possibly TRBD2 for D (6 bases). The germline V gene encodes CDR1 SGHNT and CDR2 YYREEE (reference sequence). The CDR3 runs 16 residues. Between the trimmed V and J ends, which lost 4 bases and 0 bases, there was a span of 17 bases. Here the CDR3 DNA reads TGTGCCAGCAGCCAAGAGGAGGGAACCCCCTCCTACGAGCAGTACTTC. This sequence encodes CASSQEEGTPSYEQYF. The full variable domain, completed using reference TRBV5-4 and TRBJ2-7, is ETGVTQSPTHLIKTRGQQVTLRCSSQSGHNTVSWYQQALGQGPQFIFQYYREEENGRGNFPPRFSGLQFPNYSSELNVNALELDDSALYLCASSQEEGTPSYEQYFGPGTRLTVT.

The chain carries TRBV6-6 and TRBJ1-2; D gene unclear. This CDR3 region has 11 residues. Trimming took 5 bases from V and 3 from J, leaving 4 bases between them. Germline loops: CDR1 MNHNY, CDR2 SVGAGI (reference sequence). The CDR3, as DNA: TGTGCCAGCAGTCCCGACTATGGCTACACCTTC. Its protein is CASSPDYGYTF.

This chain uses TRBV4-1 with TRBJ2-5; 7 bases are a match to TRBD2. This CDR3 contains 14 residues. Germline V CDR1 and CDR2: MGHRA, YSYEKL. With V trimmed by 4 bases and J by 1 base, 3 bases remained unmatched. CDR3 region: CASSLSGAQETQYF. In nucleotides, the CDR3 is TGCGCCAGCAGCCTGAGCGGGGCCCAAGAGACCCAGTACTTC.

This clone has only a few counts. The chain employs TRBV12-2 and TRBJ1-2; whether TRBD1, the table's D call, matches the DNA was not checked. TRBV12-2 is deemed a pseudogene. CDR3 length: 12 amino acids. In DNA, the CDR3 is TGTGCCAGCAGCCTGGGACAGGATGGCTACACCTTC. It yields the protein CASSLGQDGYTF.

The chain joins TRBV2 to TRBJ2-2, with D unclear. The germline V and J ends were trimmed by 2 bases and 0 bases, with 7 bases remaining between them. The germline gives CDR1 SNHLY, CDR2 FYNNEI. The CDR3 extends over 15 amino acids. The chain's CDR3 is CASSERRSNTGELFF. The CDR3 bases are TGTGCCAGCAGTGAACGCAGATCGAACACCGGGGAGCTGTTTTTT.

The gene calls are TRBV19 and TRBJ2-1, with D perhaps TRBD1 (6 bases). This CDR3 comprises 13 residues. Trimming took off 7 bases at V and 6 bases at J, with 13 bases between the two ends. The germline gives CDR1 LNHDA, CDR2 SQIVND (reference sequence). CDR3 DNA sequence: TGTGCCAGTAAATTAGGCAGGGGCAATGAGCAGTTCTTC. Its protein is CASKLGRGNEQFF. Together with reference TRBV19 and TRBJ2-1, the CDR3 gives the full variable domain: DGGITQSPKYLFRKEGQNVTLSCEQNLNHDAMYWYRQDPGQGLRLIYYSQIVNDFQKGDIAEGYSVSREKKESFPLTVTSAQKNPTAFYLCASKLGRGNEQFFGPGTRLTVL.

The rearrangement links TRBV28 to TRBJ2-7; D gene unclear. CDR1 MDHEN and CDR2 SYDVKM come from the germline V gene. The V end lost 4 bases, the J end lost 0 bases, and 4 bases lay between the germline ends. The CDR3 spans 12 residues. CDR3 DNA: TGTGCCAGCAGTTCTAACTCCTACGAGCAGTACTTC. As protein: CASSSNSYEQYF.

CDR3 region: CASSRDRGQNEQFF. The CDR3 coding sequence is TGTGCCAGCAGCCGCGACAGGGGACAAAATGAGCAGTTCTTC. The gene calls are TRBV7-8 and TRBJ2-1; 8 positions match TRBD1. V trimming: 5 bases; J trimming: 7 bases; junction bases outside the gene matches: 7. CDR1 is SGHVS, CDR2 FQNEAQ, per germline. The CDR3 contains 14 residues.

The rearrangement links TRBV30 to TRBJ2-2; 8 positions match TRBD2. The V gene end was trimmed by 0 bases and the J gene end by 7 bases; junction bases not matched to a gene: 7. This CDR3 spans 15 amino acids. CDR1 is GTSNPN, CDR2 SVGIG, per germline (reference sequence). The CDR3 DNA reads as TGTGCCTGGAGTGTCTTTAGCGGGGAAGTCGGGGAGCTGTTTTTT. This gives the protein CAWSVFSGEVGELFF. The variable domain in full, with the rest retrieved from reference TRBV30 and TRBJ2-2, is SQTIHQWPATLVQPVGSPLSLECTVEGTSNPNLYWYRQAAGRGLQLLFYSVGIGQISSEVPQNLSASRPQDRQFILSSKKLLLSDSGFYLCAWSVFSGEVGELFFGEGSRLTVL.

The CDR3 DNA follows: TGCGCCAGCAAATTCACAGGGGAGGACGAGCAGTACTTC. Encoded protein: CASKFTGEDEQYF. This chain joins TRBV5-1 and TRBJ2-7; tentatively, D is TRBD1 (7 bases). The germline CDR1 and CDR2 sequences are SGHRS and YFSETQ. The CDR3 runs to 13 residues. The V and J ends lost 6 bases and 5 bases respectively, with 15 bases between them.

This clone turned up a few times. V usage is TRBV30 and J usage is TRBJ2-4; TRBD1 might be the D (6 bases). This CDR3 has 12 residues. The germline CDR1 and CDR2 sequences are GTSNPN and SVGIG (reference sequence). V was clipped by 1 base and J by 9 bases, with 10 bases between them. The CDR3 region is CAWSGPRGIQYF. The CDR3 region has the DNA TGTGCCTGGAGTGGACCCAGGGGCATTCAGTACTTC.

The chain is built from TRBV7-2 and TRBJ2-2, with 9 bases identical to TRBD1. The CDR3 runs to 17 residues. Germline V gene data show CDR1 as SGHTA and CDR2 as FQGNSA. The trim removed 3 bases at V and 4 bases at J, leaving 9 bases unmatched. DNA of the CDR3: TGTGCCAGCAGCTTCGGAACAGGGGGCGTCATCACCGGGGAGCTGTTTTTT. Translated: CASSFGTGGVITGELFF.

V is TRBV7-2 and J is TRBJ2-5, with 7 bases matching TRBD1. The better agreement between TRBJ2-7 and the DNA end casts doubt on the J call. CDR3 length: 14 amino acids. The germline gives CDR1 SGHTA, CDR2 FQGNSA. DNA of the CDR3: TGTGCCAGCAGCCCCCGGACAGGAAACTACGAGCAGTACTTC. Translated, it gives CASSPRTGNYEQYF.

The rearrangement links TRBV29-1 to TRBJ2-7, with D possibly matching TRBD1 (6 bases). Trimming shortened V by 0 bases and J by 0 bases, and 12 bases separated the two germline ends. The CDR3 is 15 residues long. Germline V gene lookup returns CDR1 SQVTM and CDR2 ANQGSEA. The CDR3 spells CSVEDAGRGSYEQYF. CDR3 nucleotide sequence: TGCAGCGTTGAAGATGCGGGCAGGGGCTCCTACGAGCAGTACTTC.

V and J are TRBV9 and TRBJ2-3, with 7 bases aligning to TRBD2. The CDR3 is 16 amino acids. Germline V gene sequence: CDR1 SGDLS, CDR2 YYNGEE. The ends lost 2 bases at V and 6 bases at J; junction bases unmatched: 12. The CDR3 loop reads CASSVGRLPGRDTQYF. The CDR3 region has the DNA TGTGCCAGCAGCGTGGGCCGACTACCCGGGAGGGATACGCAGTATTTT.

Only one count was recorded for this clone. The chain combines TRBV25-1 with TRBJ2-7, with D perhaps matching TRBD1 (6 bases). V was pared by 5 bases and J by 3 bases, with 11 bases between. Germline V gene sequence: CDR1 MGHDK, CDR2 SYGVNS. The CDR3 spans 13 residues. CDR3 in amino acids: CASSFRDNYEQYF. CDR3 DNA: TGTGCCAGCAGTTTCCGGGACAACTACGAGCAGTACTTC.

The rearrangement uses TRBV27 and TRBJ2-3; TRBD2 aligns across 8 bases. V was pared by 7 bases and J by 3 bases, with 12 bases of the junction left unmatched. The CDR3 length is 16 residues. Germline loops: CDR1 MNHEY, CDR2 SMNVEV (reference sequence). CDR3 sequence (DNA): TGTGCCAGCACCCCGGAGAGCGGGAGCTGGACAGATACGCAGTATTTT. It encodes CASTPESGSWTDTQYF.

The rearrangement joins TRBV5-1 to TRBJ2-1, with D perhaps TRBD2 (6 bases). The CDR3 spans 15 residues. The V end lost 2 bases, the J end lost 8 bases, and 17 bases lay between the germline ends. Germline CDR1 reads SGHRS; CDR2 reads YFSETQ. CDR3 nucleotides: TGCGCCAGCAGCTTAACGTCCGGGAGATTCTATGAGCAGTTCTTC. The encoded protein is CASSLTSGRFYEQFF.

This clone was counted between two and nine times. The rearrangement joins TRBV7-8 to TRBJ1-4, with 8 bases that match TRBD1. Per the germline V gene, CDR1 is SGHVS and CDR2 is FQNEAQ. J gave up 4 bases and V 4 bases, and 11 bases lay outside the gene matches. The CDR3 covers 17 residues. The CDR3 spells CASSSPLGDRYNEKLFF. CDR3 coding DNA: TGTGCCAGCAGCTCCCCACTGGGGGACAGGTATAATGAAAAACTGTTTTTT.